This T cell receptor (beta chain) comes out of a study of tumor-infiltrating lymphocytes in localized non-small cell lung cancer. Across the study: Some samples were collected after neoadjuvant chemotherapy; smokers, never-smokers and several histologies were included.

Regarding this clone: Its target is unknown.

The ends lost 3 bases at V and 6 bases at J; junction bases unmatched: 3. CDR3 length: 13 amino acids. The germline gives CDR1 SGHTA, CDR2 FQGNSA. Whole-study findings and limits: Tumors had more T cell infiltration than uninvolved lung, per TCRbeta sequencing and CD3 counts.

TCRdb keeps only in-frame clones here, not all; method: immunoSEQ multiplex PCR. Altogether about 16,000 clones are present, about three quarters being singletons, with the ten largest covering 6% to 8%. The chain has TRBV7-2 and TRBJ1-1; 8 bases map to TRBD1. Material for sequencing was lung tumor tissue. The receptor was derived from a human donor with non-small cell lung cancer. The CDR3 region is CASSLDRDAEAFF. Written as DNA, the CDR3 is TGTGCCAGCAGCTTGGACAGGGACGCTGAAGCTTTCTTT. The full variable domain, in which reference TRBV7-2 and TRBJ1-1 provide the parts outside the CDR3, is GAGVSQSPSNKVTEKGKDVELRCDPISGHTALYWYRQSLGQGLEFLIYFQGNSAPDKSGLPSDRFSAERTGGSVSTLTIQRTQQEDSAVYLCASSLDRDAEAFFGQGTRLTVV.